What follows is one T cell receptor beta chain and its context. The antigen remains undetermined. Deletions cut 0 bases from V and 0 bases from J, with 6 bases between. The CDR3 is made up of 15 amino acids. The germline gives CDR1 WSHSY, CDR2 SAAADI. The sample is drawn from a study of T cell responses to AZD1222 COVID-19 vaccine. The repertoire was sequenced with immunoSEQ multiplex PCR; TCRdb's copy has only in-frame clones and lacks some. Of under 200,000 clones detected, roughly 90% appear once; the ten largest clones hold more than 5.5%. Study results and limitations: It was only after the peak T cell response that any repertoires were sampled. Among vaccine-associated CD4 TCRs, coverage spanned spike, with dominance at 160-218 and 743-854. Nearly half of spike-specific TCRs reportedly go after variant regions that carry no mutations.

The V and J genes are TRBV10-2 and TRBJ1-5, with D unresolved. This specimen was peripheral blood, taken on day 0 of AZD1222 vaccination. The sequence was collected from an adult in good health. The CDR3 sequence is CASSESTRSNQPQHF. CDR3 DNA sequence: TGCGCCAGCAGTGAGTCGACTCGTAGCAATCAGCCCCAGCATTTT.